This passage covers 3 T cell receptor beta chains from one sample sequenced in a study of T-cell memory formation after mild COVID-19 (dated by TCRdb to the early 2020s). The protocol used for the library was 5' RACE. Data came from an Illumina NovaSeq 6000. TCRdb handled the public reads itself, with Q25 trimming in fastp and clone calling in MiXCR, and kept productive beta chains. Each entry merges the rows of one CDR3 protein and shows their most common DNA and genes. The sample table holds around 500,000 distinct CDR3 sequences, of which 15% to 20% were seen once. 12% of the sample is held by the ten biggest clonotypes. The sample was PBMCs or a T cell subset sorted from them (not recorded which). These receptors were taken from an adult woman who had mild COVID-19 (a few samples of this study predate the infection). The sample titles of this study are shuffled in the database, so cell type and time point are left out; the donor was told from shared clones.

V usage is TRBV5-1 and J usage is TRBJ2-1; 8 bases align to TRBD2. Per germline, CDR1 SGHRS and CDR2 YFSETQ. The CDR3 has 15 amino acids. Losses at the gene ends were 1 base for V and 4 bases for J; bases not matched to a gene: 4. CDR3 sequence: CASSLLSGSYNEQFF. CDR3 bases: TGCGCCAGCAGCTTGTTGAGCGGGAGTTACAATGAGCAGTTCTTC. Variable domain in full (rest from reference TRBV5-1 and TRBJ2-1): KAGVTQTPRYLIKTRGQQVTLSCSPISGHRSVSWYQQTPGQGLQFLFEYFSETQRNKGNFPGRFSGRQFSNSRSEMNVSTLELGDSALYLCASSLLSGSYNEQFFGPGTRLTVL.

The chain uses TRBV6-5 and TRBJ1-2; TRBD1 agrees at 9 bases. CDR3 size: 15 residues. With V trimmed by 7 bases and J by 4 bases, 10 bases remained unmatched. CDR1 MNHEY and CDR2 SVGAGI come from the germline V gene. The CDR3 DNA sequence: TGTGCCAGCACCCCGCCCCCGGGACAGGGCTATGGCTACACCTTC. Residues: CASTPPPGQGYGYTF.

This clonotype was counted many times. The CDR3 reads CASTIPTSGSSYNEQFF. For the CDR3, the DNA is TGTGCCAGCACTATACCGACTAGCGGGAGCTCCTACAATGAGCAGTTCTTC. V is TRBV2 and J is TRBJ2-1, with 12 bases identical to TRBD2. This CDR3 contains 17 residues. V lost 7 bases to trimming and J lost 0 bases; unmatched junction nucleotides: 7. Germline V gene data show CDR1 as SNHLY and CDR2 as FYNNEI.